This note documents a single TCR beta chain sequence. The entry originates in a study of regulatory T cells in long-lasting Graves disease. Time point indicated: persistent/refractory GD, antithyroid drugs over 5 years with positive TRAb. Following extraction of RNA from PBMCs, that RNA was used to make the TCR library. It was an endocrinology department in Xi'an, China, that provided the patients. EDTA tubes received roughly 8.6 milliliters of drawn peripheral blood. CDR1 LNHNV and CDR2 YYDKDF come from the germline V gene (reference sequence). This CDR3 comprises 14 residues. Trimming removed 1 base from V and 2 bases from J, with 7 bases in between. Both iRepertoire HTBI primers and Arm-PCR of CDR3 regions were used to build the TCR beta libraries. Each CDR3 protein is one row after TCRdb ran MiXCR on the multiplex PCR reads. The sample records 400,000 to 500,000 distinct CDR3 sequences, approximately 22% being singletons.

The sample consisted of peripheral blood mononuclear cells (PBMCs), taken when the disease was refractory, from a patient treated with antithyroid drugs. This TCR came from a female donor with Graves disease. This chain joins TRBV15 and TRBJ2-3; D gene unclear. CDR3 in amino acids: CATSRGDNTDTQYF. The CDR3 DNA is TGTGCCACCAGCAGAGGTGATAACACAGATACGCAGTATTTT.